This T cell receptor beta chain appears in the sequencing data of a study of blood T cell repertoires in COVID-19. The table lists this clone with many counts. Here immunoSEQ multiplex PCR was the method, and the copy in TCRdb shows in-frame clones only, minus some. This table holds a few hundred thousand clones, approximately 87% found once. The sequenced sample was peripheral blood. The sequence derives from a woman in her forties or fifties with acute or convalescent COVID-19.

The DNA for the CDR3 is TGTGCCAGCAGCCAAGAGGGTGGGACAGGAACCTACGAGCAGTACTTC. It yields the protein CASSQEGGTGTYEQYF. This chain connects TRBV4-2 to TRBJ2-7, with TRBD1 identical over 8 bases. CDR1 is LGHNA, CDR2 YNFKEQ, per germline. The J segment lost 2 bases and the V segment lost 0 bases, leaving 6 bases of the junction unmatched. The CDR3 sequence is 16 residues long.